The rows below give T cell receptor beta chains drawn from one sample of a study of cytomegalovirus exposure and HLA in healthy donors. Method: immunoSEQ multiplex PCR; TCRdb's copy keeps in-frame clones and lacks some. The data hold around 180,000 clones, with roughly 82% observed a single time. Source material: PBMCs. Source of these receptors: a man younger than 35 in good health and CMV-seropositive. The CDR3 runs from the conserved cysteine through the conserved F or W. A D gene is named only where the DNA matches it firmly. Some rows mark clone size as missing; the rest say once, few, many or name a class of expanded clone.

D gene	J gene	V gene	clone size	CDR3 DNA	CDR3 protein
TRBD1	TRBJ2-5	TRBV27	NA	TGTGCCAGCAGTCCCCGATGGGACAGTCAAGAGACCCAGTACTTC	CASSPRWDSQETQYF
TRBD1	TRBJ1-5	TRBV6-6	NA	TGTGCCAGCAGTTACCCCATCGACAGGGAAACCCAGCATTTT	CASSYPIDRETQHF
NA	TRBJ1-3	TRBV28	NA	TGTGCCAGCAGTTTAGGAGGGCTCAACACCATATATTTT	CASSLGGLNTIYF
TRBD1	TRBJ2-1	TRBV15	NA	TGTGCCACCAGCAGAGGGGGTCAGGGGGACTACAATGAGCAGTTCTTC	CATSRGGQGDYNEQFF
TRBD2	TRBJ2-7	TRBV29-1	NA	TGCAGCGTTGCGGCTAGCGGGAGTAACGAGCAGTACTTC	CSVAASGSNEQYF
TRBD1	TRBJ2-7	TRBV6-5	many	TGTGCCAGCAGTTACTCCCGGGACAGGGTCTCCTACGAGCAGTACTTC	CASSYSRDRVSYEQYF
TRBD2	TRBJ2-1	TRBV5-1	NA	TGCGCCAGCAGCTCCGGCGGGCTAGCGGTCTACAATGAGCAGTTCTTC	CASSSGGLAVYNEQFF
NA	TRBJ1-1	TRBV29-1	NA	TGCGCGGGGGCCCGGGGCACTGAAGCTTTCTTT	CAGARGTEAFF
NA	TRBJ2-2	TRBV6-1	NA	TGTGCCAGCAGTGAAGGGTGGGGCGCGGCCACCGGGGAGCTGTTTTTT	CASSEGWGAATGELFF
TRBD2	TRBJ2-1	TRBV7-9	NA	TGTGCCAGCAGCCCGAGCGGGAGGGGCAATGAGCAGTTCTTC	CASSPSGRGNEQFF
TRBD1	TRBJ1-3	TRBV6-1	NA	TGTGCCAGCAGTGAAGCCCGGGGACAGGGGAGAGGAAACACCATATATTTT	CASSEARGQGRGNTIYF
TRBD1	TRBJ2-2	TRBV7-7	NA	TGTGCCAGCAGCTGGGGGACAGGGCTGAACACCGGGGAGCTGTTTTTT	CASSWGTGLNTGELFF
NA	TRBJ1-1	TRBV6-1	NA	TGTGCCAGCAGTGAAAAGTCTGGGAGTCTGGCAGGGGTAAACACTGAAGCTTTCTTT	CASSEKSGSLAGVNTEAFF
NA	TRBJ2-7	TRBV5-1	NA	TGCGCCAGCAGCTCCACACTAGCCCGGTCCAACGAGCAGTACTTC	CASSSTLARSNEQYF
NA	TRBJ1-2	TRBV7-9	NA	TGTGCCAGCAGCTTAGTTGGGGGCCCGGCGAGGTATGGCTACACCTTC	CASSLVGGPARYGYTF
NA	TRBJ1-2	TRBV28	NA	TGTGCCATTCCCGCCTCCGGACTCTATGGCTACACCTTC	CAIPASGLYGYTF
NA	TRBJ2-3	TRBV5-6	NA	TGTGCCAGCAGCTTGCGGTCGGGCGGGATTCGGACAGATACGCAGTATTTT	CASSLRSGGIRTDTQYF
NA	TRBJ2-3	TRBV27	NA	TGTGCCAGCAGTTTAGCAGGATTAGGCGGCACAGATACGCAGTATTTT	CASSLAGLGGTDTQYF
NA	TRBJ1-5	TRBV6-5	NA	TGTGCCAGTGGGGGGCAGCCCCAGCATTTT	CASGGQPQHF
NA	TRBJ1-2	TRBV10-3	NA	TGTGCCATCAGCGACAGGAGAGCTAACTATGGCTACACCTTC	CAISDRRANYGYTF
TRBD2	TRBJ2-7	TRBV11-3	NA	TGTGCCAGCAGCCCGACTAGCGGGTCCTACGAGCAGTACTTC	CASSPTSGSYEQYF
TRBD1	TRBJ2-3	TRBV14	NA	TGTGCCAGCAGCTCGGGACAGCCTACAGATACGCAGTATTTT	CASSSGQPTDTQYF
NA	TRBJ1-2	TRBV30	NA	TGTGCCTGGAGTGTGGGCTCAAACTATGGCTACACCTTC	CAWSVGSNYGYTF
NA	TRBJ2-5	TRBV5-1	NA	TGCGCCAGCAGCACTACCGGGACAATTTTGGGTAGGACCCAGTACTTC	CASSTTGTILGRTQYF
NA	TRBJ2-7	TRBV28	few	TGTGCCAGCAGCAGGTGGGAGCAGTACTTC	CASSRWEQYF
TRBD1	TRBJ1-3	TRBV27	NA	TGTGCCAGCAGTCTAGGGACAGCTCTCGGAAACACCATATATTTT	CASSLGTALGNTIYF
TRBD1	TRBJ1-1	TRBV19	NA	TGTGCCAGCAGGGGGGACACTGAAGCTTTCTTT	CASRGDTEAFF
TRBD2	TRBJ2-1	TRBV2	NA	TGTGCCAGCAGTGAGCGGGAGGAGTTCTTC	CASSEREEFF
NA	TRBJ2-2	TRBV4-3	NA	TGCGCCAGCAGGAAGGGGGGGAGGGACACCGGGGAGCTGTTTTTT	CASRKGGRDTGELFF
NA	TRBJ1-2	TRBV4-3	NA	TGCGCCAGCAGCCACGGAGGGGGGGGTCGGGGTGGCTACACCTTC	CASSHGGGGRGGYTF
TRBD2	TRBJ2-2	TRBV7-8	NA	TGTGCCAGCACCGGCGGGAGCCACACCGGGGAGCTGTTTTTT	CASTGGSHTGELFF
NA	TRBJ2-2	TRBV19	NA	TGTGCCAGTAGTATCGGCCAGGTGAACACCGGGGAGCTGTTTTTT	CASSIGQVNTGELFF
TRBD2	TRBJ2-7	TRBV4-2	NA	TGTGCCAGCAGCCGAGAAAATCCAGGGACTAGCGGGGCCTACGAGCAGTACTTC	CASSRENPGTSGAYEQYF
NA	TRBJ1-4	TRBV29-1	NA	TGCAGCGGGGGGGAGGGGCCTAATGAAAAACTGTTTTTT	CSGGEGPNEKLFF
NA	TRBJ2-5	TRBV5-1	NA	TGCGCCAGCAGCTGGACCGACAGCCAAGAGACCCAGTACTTC	CASSWTDSQETQYF
NA	TRBJ2-5	TRBV30	few	TGTGCCTGGAGTGTAAAGGGGGTCCATCACCAAGAGACCCAGTACTTC	CAWSVKGVHHQETQYF
NA	TRBJ2-3	TRBV4-2	NA	TGTGCCAGCAGCCAAGGCCGTAGCGAAACAGATACGCAGTATTTT	CASSQGRSETDTQYF
NA	TRBJ1-4	TRBV6-1	NA	TGTGCCAGCATTAAGGGGTCTGCAACTAATGAAAAACTGTTTTTT	CASIKGSATNEKLFF
TRBD1	TRBJ2-4	TRBV5-6	NA	TGTGCCAGCAGCGGTCCAGGGGGCCGGAACATTCAGTACTTC	CASSGPGGRNIQYF
NA	TRBJ1-2	TRBV6-1	NA	TGTGCCAGCAGTGAAGCCTCGCCAGGGGCAGGCTATGGCTACACCTTC	CASSEASPGAGYGYTF
TRBD1	TRBJ1-4	TRBV30	NA	TGTGCCTGGAGTGGCCGGGACAGGAATGAAAAACTGTTTTTT	CAWSGRDRNEKLFF
NA	TRBJ2-1	TRBV13	NA	TGTGCCAGCAGCCCGGCCGGGGGCGGGAGATCGGAGCAGTTCTTC	CASSPAGGGRSEQFF
NA	TRBJ2-7	TRBV28	NA	TGTGCCAGCAGTTTGTATTCCTTTTCGACAGACTCCTACGAGCAGTACTTC	CASSLYSFSTDSYEQYF
TRBD2	TRBJ2-3	TRBV7-3	NA	TGTGCCAGCAGCTCGGGGACTAGCGCGAATACGCAGTATTTT	CASSSGTSANTQYF
TRBD1	TRBJ2-7	TRBV16	once	TGTGCCAGCAGCCTTAACAGGGGTGACGAGCAGTACTTC	CASSLNRGDEQYF
NA	TRBJ1-3	TRBV9	NA	TGTGCCAGCAGACAGGGAACCGGGAACACCATATATTTT	CASRQGTGNTIYF